This T cell receptor (beta chain) emerged from a study of cytomegalovirus exposure and HLA in healthy donors. General study points: The study assumed roughly uniform donor sequencing depth for presence/absence analyses. Later analysis associated a missense DCLRE1C variant with TCR beta V- and J-gene trimming. As confirmed in vitro, a few CMV-associated chains were specific for CMV antigens. Earlier analysis found most TCR beta V segments productive about 87% or about 30% of the time.

CDR1 and CDR2 from the germline V gene are LNHDA and SQIVND (reference sequence). CDR3 length: 14 residues. Primers included in the PCR were 60 Vbeta and 13 Jbeta primers. Profiled with immunoSEQ multiplex PCR; TCRdb holds only in-frame clones, not every one. Here the sample spans roughly 130,000 clones, roughly 88% being singletons. As to this clone: What it binds is unknown. The junction shows a germline mismatch at one end, possibly a read error. The sample carries other DNA sequences with the same CDR3.

The V and J genes are TRBV19 and TRBJ1-6, with unresolved D. Input material: PBMCs. The clonotype originates from a man in his fifties or sixties in good health and CMV-seronegative. CDR3 loop: CASSLDTYNSPLHF. The CDR3 bases are TGTGCCAGTAGTCTCGACACCTATAATTCGCCCCTCCACTTT.